Here is one TCR beta chain with its context. Its antigen is not known. The CDR3 extends over 14 amino acids. Germline V CDR1 and CDR2: MDHEN, SYDVKM. V was pared by 6 bases and J by 2 bases, with 11 bases between. The data are from a study of T cells after yellow fever vaccination. A 5'RACE template-switching step, the method used to make TCR cDNA, added a universal primer site and UMIs. MiXCR, run by TCRdb on the 5' RACE reads, gives a single entry per CDR3 protein. The sample contains about 320,000 distinct CDR3 sequences, around 12% of which appear only once. Study observations and caveats: Abundant clonotypes from the bulk population could contaminate FACS-sorted repertoires.

This sequence joins TRBV28 and TRBJ1-5, with unresolved D. The sequence derives from a man aged 18 to 35 who received the YFV17D yellow fever vaccine. The sequencing here drew on CD4+ T cells sorted from PBMCs, taken 15 days after the yellow fever booster vaccination. The CDR3 DNA follows: TGTGCCAGCAGATCCCGGTCGGGCAATCAGCCCCAGCATTTT. This translates into CASRSRSGNQPQHF.